What follows are 20 T cell receptor beta chains derived from one specimen sequenced in a study of blood T cell repertoires in COVID-19 (dated by TCRdb to 2018 to 2020). Library construction relied on the immunoSEQ multiplex PCR assay. TCRdb took over this immuneACCESS table, retaining in-frame rearrangements with V and J assigned. Such tables are incomplete; in checked studies, under half of the missing clones stem from an unresolved V gene, and the remainder is unexplained. The sample data list about 270,000 clones, and 82% of these were observed just once. The ten largest clones add up to around 3.2% of the sample. Sequences were obtained from peripheral blood. These receptors originate from a young woman with acute or convalescent COVID-19.

The CDR3 nucleotides are TGTGCCAGCAGCAACAGGGGGCGGTACGAGCAGTACTTC. This translates into CASSNRGRYEQYF. J is TRBJ2-7 and V is TRBV2; 9 positions agree with TRBD1. V shed 6 bases, J shed 4 bases, and the junction held 4 bases outside the gene matches. Germline CDR1 reads SNHLY; CDR2 reads FYNNEI. CDR3 length: 13 residues.

This chain connects TRBV6-5 to TRBJ2-7, with 7 bases matching TRBD1. V lost 5 bases, J lost 3 bases, and 4 bases stayed unmatched. CDR3 length: 13 residues. Germline V gene lookup returns CDR1 MNHEY and CDR2 SVGAGI. The CDR3 DNA is TGTGCCAGCAGTAACTACAGGGGCTACGAGCAGTACTTC. It yields the protein CASSNYRGYEQYF.

V usage is TRBV3-1 (or the pseudogene TRBV3-2) and J usage is TRBJ1-2; 8 bases match TRBD1. The CDR3 is 13 amino acids. The V and J ends lost 4 bases and 7 bases, in that order; junction bases with no gene match: 5. The germline CDR1 and CDR2 sequences are LGHDT and YNNKEL (reference sequence). In DNA, the CDR3 is TGTGCCAGCAGCCTGACAGGGGAAGTTGGCTACACCTTC. Its protein is CASSLTGEVGYTF.

To note about this clone: Distinct nucleotide sequences in the sample also encode this CDR3. The genes are TRBV3-1 (or the pseudogene TRBV3-2) and TRBJ1-2, with 10 nucleotides matching TRBD1. Germline V CDR1 and CDR2: LGHDT, YNNKEL (reference sequence). V lost 1 base, J lost 8 bases, and 1 base stayed unmatched. The length of the CDR3 is 13 residues. The CDR3, as DNA: TGTGCCAGCAGCCAAGGACAGGGGGCAGGCTACACCTTC. Translation gives CASSQGQGAGYTF.

As concerns this clone: This specimen includes other DNA sequences encoding the same CDR3. The CDR3: CASSPPASGAYEQYF. The CDR3 DNA reads TGTGCCAGCTCACCACCGGCTAGCGGGGCCTACGAGCAGTACTTC. The chain has TRBV18 and TRBJ2-7; TRBD2 matches 9 bases. The CDR3 is 15 amino acids. CDR1 is KGHSH and CDR2 is LQKENI in the germline V gene. J lost 2 bases, V lost 0 bases, and 2 bases had no gene match.

CDR3 in DNA: TGTGCCAGCAGCATACGGGACAGGCGCTACGGCTACACCTTC. This sequence encodes CASSIRDRRYGYTF. This chain connects TRBV13 to TRBJ1-2; TRBD1 aligns across 8 bases. The J segment lost 8 bases and the V segment lost 5 bases, leaving 10 bases of the junction unmatched. CDR1 is PRHDT, CDR2 FYEKMQ, per germline (reference sequence). CDR3 size: 14 residues.

This clone was counted only a few times. The J gene is TRBJ1-6, the V gene TRBV6-5; TRBD1 agrees at 7 bases. Per germline, CDR1 MNHEY and CDR2 SVGAGI. There are 15 residues in the CDR3. With 0 bases clipped from V and 7 bases from J, the junction kept 3 bases outside the gene matches. The CDR3 loop reads CASSYSTQGNSPLHF. In DNA form, the CDR3 reads TGTGCCAGCAGTTACTCGACACAGGGGAATTCACCCCTCCACTTT.

V is TRBV9 and J is TRBJ2-3, with 7 nucleotides matching TRBD1. Germline CDR1 SGDLS, CDR2 YYNGEE. The CDR3 loop spans 16 amino acids. V was clipped by 0 bases and J by 1 base; unmatched bases: 5. The CDR3 spells CASSVGVGGGTDTQYF. DNA of the CDR3: TGTGCCAGCAGCGTAGGGGTAGGGGGCGGCACAGATACGCAGTATTTT. Using reference TRBV9 and TRBJ2-3 for the parts outside the CDR3, the full variable domain is DSGVTQTPKHLITATGQRVTLRCSPRSGDLSVYWYQQSLDQGLQFLIQYYNGEERAKGNILERFSAQQFPDLHSELNLSSLELGDSALYFCASSVGVGGGTDTQYFGPGTRLTVL.

The chain combines TRBV28 with TRBJ1-5, with 8 bases fitting TRBD1. Germline V CDR1 and CDR2: MDHEN, SYDVKM. Trimming took 5 bases from V and 6 from J; bases not matched to a gene: 9. This CDR3 is 15 amino acids long. The CDR3 coding sequence is TGTGCCAGCAGTCCTCAGGGGGCGCGGGGTCAGCCCCAGCATTTT. This codes for CASSPQGARGQPQHF. Filled out from reference TRBV28 and TRBJ1-5, the complete variable domain reads DVKVTQSSRYLVKRTGEKVFLECVQDMDHENMFWYRQDPGLGLRLIYFSYDVKMKEKGDIPEGYSVSREKKERFSLILESASTNQTSMYLCASSPQGARGQPQHFGDGTRLSIL.

This chain connects TRBV11-3 to TRBJ2-1, with 11 bases aligning to TRBD2. V lost 5 bases and J lost 5; bases outside the gene matches: 11. CDR1 is SGHNT, CDR2 YENEEA, per germline. The length of the CDR3 is 17 residues. The CDR3, as DNA: TGTGCCAGCAGCACGCAACCGGGACTAGCGGCCAACAATGAGCAGTTCTTC. Translating it yields CASSTQPGLAANNEQFF.

V usage is TRBV7-6 and J usage is TRBJ2-3; 15 nucleotides agree with TRBD2. There are 18 residues in the CDR3. Losses at the gene ends were 5 bases for V and 0 bases for J; bases not matched to a gene: 6. Germline V gives CDR1 SGHVS, CDR2 FNYEAQ. CDR3 protein: CASSPGLAGGPSTDTQYF. The CDR3, as DNA: TGTGCCAGCAGCCCGGGACTAGCGGGAGGCCCTAGCACAGATACGCAGTATTTT. Full variable domain (outside the CDR3, taken from reference TRBV7-6 and TRBJ2-3): GAGVSQSPRYKVTKRGQDVALRCDPISGHVSLYWYRQALGQGPEFLTYFNYEAQQDKSGLPNDRFSAERPEGSISTLTIQRTEQRDSAMYRCASSPGLAGGPSTDTQYFGPGTRLTVL.

This chain uses TRBV27 with TRBJ2-5; D call uncertain. Germline loops: CDR1 MNHEY, CDR2 SMNVEV (reference sequence). Trimming pared 4 bases from V and 2 bases from J, leaving 2 bases between. This CDR3 comprises 11 residues. The CDR3 loop is CASSSQETQYF. The CDR3 DNA sequence: TGTGCCAGCAGTTCACAAGAGACCCAGTACTTC.

This CDR3 reads CASSFFLSGANVLTF. CDR3 sequence (DNA): TGTGCCAGCAGTTTCTTCCTTTCTGGGGCCAACGTCCTGACTTTC. V gene TRBV28 combines with J gene TRBJ2-6, with D hard to call. Germline-derived CDR1 and CDR2 are MDHEN and SYDVKM. The CDR3 totals 15 residues. Trimming pared 3 bases from V and 1 base from J, leaving 7 bases between.

The rearrangement uses TRBV27 and TRBJ1-6; 7 bases line up with TRBD1. The CDR3 extends over 13 amino acids. CDR1 and CDR2 (germline): MNHEY, SMNVEV (reference sequence). The junction had 6 bases not matched to a gene; V was cut back by 5 bases and J by 11 bases. The CDR3 region is CASSEDRWPPLHF. CDR3 bases: TGTGCCAGCAGTGAGGACAGGTGGCCACCCCTCCACTTT.

This clone has at least ten counts. CDR3: CASSYGGLGYTF. CDR3 nucleotides: TGTGCCAGCAGTTATGGGGGCCTCGGCTACACCTTC. The chain is built from TRBV12-3 or TRBV12-4 and TRBJ1-2, with D perhaps matching TRBD1 (6 bases). The CDR3 loop spans 12 amino acids. Trimming cost V 4 bases and J 8 bases, with 11 bases left between them.

This clone was seen more than once but under ten times. The chain joins TRBV14 to TRBJ2-3; D remains unclear. Trimming removed 3 bases at V and 8 bases at J, with 6 bases between. The germline CDR1 and CDR2 sequences are SGHDN and FVKESK. The CDR3 consists of 11 residues. The chain's CDR3 is CASSHSITQYF. DNA of the CDR3: TGTGCCAGCAGCCATTCTATTACGCAGTATTTT.

This clone was seen a single time. Here the CDR3 reads CASSVTSGSRSEQFF. The DNA of the CDR3 is TGTGCCAGCAGTGTAACTAGCGGGAGTCGGAGTGAGCAGTTCTTC. The rearrangement uses TRBV27 and TRBJ2-1; 11 bases match TRBD2. After removal of 5 bases from V and 9 bases from J, the junction contained 9 bases not matched to a gene. The germline CDR1 and CDR2 sequences are MNHEY and SMNVEV (reference sequence). The CDR3 is made up of 15 amino acids.

V and J are TRBV10-2 and TRBJ1-1; D is possibly TRBD1 (5 bases). CDR3 length: 13 residues. In germline, CDR1 is WSHSY, CDR2 SAAADI. Trimming removed 5 bases at V and 2 bases at J, with 9 bases between. The CDR3 DNA reads as TGCGCCAGCAGTCGGACATCCAACACTGAAGCTTTCTTT. Its protein product is CASSRTSNTEAFF.

This sequence joins TRBV6-2 or TRBV6-3 and TRBJ2-3, with 8 bases lining up with TRBD1. The germline gives CDR1 MNHEY, CDR2 SVGEGT. The ends lost 2 bases at V and 2 bases at J; junction bases unmatched: 6. The CDR3 has 16 residues. The CDR3 is CASSYEQGEYTDTQYF. As DNA, the CDR3 is TGTGCCAGCAGTTACGAACAGGGGGAATACACAGATACGCAGTATTTT.

In this sample, this clone turned up a few times. The CDR3 sequence: CAWSKLAGVRASTDTQYF. The DNA of the CDR3 is TGTGCCTGGAGTAAACTAGCGGGAGTTAGGGCCAGCACAGATACGCAGTATTTT. This chain joins TRBV30 and TRBJ2-3; 11 positions match TRBD2. Trimming took 2 bases from V and 0 from J; bases not matched to a gene: 10. The CDR3 is made up of 18 amino acids. CDR1 is GTSNPN and CDR2 is SVGIG in the germline V gene (reference sequence).